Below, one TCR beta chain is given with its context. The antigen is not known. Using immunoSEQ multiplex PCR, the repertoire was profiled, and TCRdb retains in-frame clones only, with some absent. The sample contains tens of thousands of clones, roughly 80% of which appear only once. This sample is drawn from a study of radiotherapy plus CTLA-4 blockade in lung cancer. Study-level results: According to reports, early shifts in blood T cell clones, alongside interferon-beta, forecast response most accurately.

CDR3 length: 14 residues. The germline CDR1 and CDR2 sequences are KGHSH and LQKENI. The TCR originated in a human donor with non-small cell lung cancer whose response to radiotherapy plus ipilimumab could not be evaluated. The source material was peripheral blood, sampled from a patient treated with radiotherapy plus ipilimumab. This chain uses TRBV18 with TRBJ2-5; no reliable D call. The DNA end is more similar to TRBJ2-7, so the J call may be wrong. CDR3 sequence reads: CASSPPIGRLEQYF. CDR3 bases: TGTGCCAGCTCACCACCGATTGGGCGCCTCGAGCAGTACTTC.